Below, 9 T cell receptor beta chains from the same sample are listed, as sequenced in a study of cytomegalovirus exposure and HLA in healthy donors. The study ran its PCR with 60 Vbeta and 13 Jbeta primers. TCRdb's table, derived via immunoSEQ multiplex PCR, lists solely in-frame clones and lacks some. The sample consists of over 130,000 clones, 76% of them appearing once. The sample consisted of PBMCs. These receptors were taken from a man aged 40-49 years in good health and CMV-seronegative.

The CDR3 reads CASSRETGVNTEAFF. The CDR3 nucleotides read TGCGCCAGCAGCCGAGAGACAGGAGTGAACACTGAAGCTTTCTTT. The chain uses TRBV4-1 and TRBJ1-1; tentatively, D is TRBD1 (6 bases). The V gene's germline CDR1 is MGHRA and CDR2 YSYEKL. The CDR3 loop spans 15 amino acids. Deletions cut 4 bases from V and 0 bases from J, with 12 bases between.

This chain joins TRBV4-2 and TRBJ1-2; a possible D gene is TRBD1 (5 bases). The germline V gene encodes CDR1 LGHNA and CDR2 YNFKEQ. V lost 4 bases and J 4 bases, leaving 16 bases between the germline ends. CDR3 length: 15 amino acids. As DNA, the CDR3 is TGTGCCAGCAGCCCCAATACGGGGGAGGCCTATGGCTACACCTTC. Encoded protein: CASSPNTGEAYGYTF.

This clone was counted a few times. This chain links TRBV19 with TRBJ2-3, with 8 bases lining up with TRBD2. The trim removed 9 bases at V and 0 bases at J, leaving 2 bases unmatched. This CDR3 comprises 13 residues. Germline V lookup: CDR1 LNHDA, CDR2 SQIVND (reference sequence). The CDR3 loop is CASGGVSTDTQYF. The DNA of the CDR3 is TGTGCCAGCGGGGGGGTGAGCACAGATACGCAGTATTTT.

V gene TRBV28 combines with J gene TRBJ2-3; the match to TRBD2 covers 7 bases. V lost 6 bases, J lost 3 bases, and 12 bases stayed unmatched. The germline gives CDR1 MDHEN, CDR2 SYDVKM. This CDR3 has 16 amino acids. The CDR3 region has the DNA TGTGCCAGCAGGGACCCCGCGGGAGTTTCGACAGATACGCAGTATTTT. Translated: CASRDPAGVSTDTQYF.

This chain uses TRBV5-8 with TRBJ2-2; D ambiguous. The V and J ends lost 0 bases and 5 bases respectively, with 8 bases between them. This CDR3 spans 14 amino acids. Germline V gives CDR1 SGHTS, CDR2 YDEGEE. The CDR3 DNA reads TGTGCCAGCAGCTTGGATGCACGGACCGGGGAGCTGTTTTTT. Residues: CASSLDARTGELFF.

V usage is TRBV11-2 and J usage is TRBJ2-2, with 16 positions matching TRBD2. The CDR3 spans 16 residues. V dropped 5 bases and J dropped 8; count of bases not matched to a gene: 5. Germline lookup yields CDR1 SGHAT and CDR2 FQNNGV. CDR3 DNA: TGTGCCAGCAGCCAGGGACTAGCGGGAGGGCAGGGGGAGCTGTTTTTT. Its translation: CASSQGLAGGQGELFF.

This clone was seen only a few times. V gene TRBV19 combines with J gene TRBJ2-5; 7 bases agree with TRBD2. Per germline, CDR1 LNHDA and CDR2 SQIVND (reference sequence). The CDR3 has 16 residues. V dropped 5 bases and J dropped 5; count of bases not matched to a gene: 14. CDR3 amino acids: CASSPERAGVWETQYF. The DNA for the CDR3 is TGTGCCAGTAGTCCGGAAAGGGCGGGAGTGTGGGAGACCCAGTACTTC.

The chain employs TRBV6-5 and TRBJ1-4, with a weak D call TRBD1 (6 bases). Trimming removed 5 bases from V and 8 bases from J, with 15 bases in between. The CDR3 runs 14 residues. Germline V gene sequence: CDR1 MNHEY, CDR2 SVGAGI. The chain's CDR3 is CASSRDRFGEKLFF. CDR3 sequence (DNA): TGTGCCAGCAGTCGAGACAGGTTTGGCGAAAAACTGTTTTTT.

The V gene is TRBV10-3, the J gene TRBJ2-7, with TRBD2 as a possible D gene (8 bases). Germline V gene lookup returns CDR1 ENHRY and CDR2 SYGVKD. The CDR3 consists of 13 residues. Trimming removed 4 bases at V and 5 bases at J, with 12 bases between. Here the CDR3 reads CAISGSGTDEQYF. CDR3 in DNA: TGTGCCATCAGTGGTAGCGGGACAGACGAGCAGTACTTC.